This entry describes one T cell receptor (beta chain). Its antigen remains unknown. Splitting of CD4+ cells produced CD45RA+ naive and CD45RA-negative memory subsets. Only in-frame clones appear in the TCRdb table, and some are missing; sequencing was by immunoSEQ multiplex PCR. The sample lists some 1 million clones; about 75% were seen once. This entry is derived from a study of shared clonotypes between healthy human individuals. Findings and caveats of the study: It was the few donors that limited the genetic and exposure-history diversity represented. Among non-shared clonotypes, generation probabilities were lower than among those shared by all four donors.

V lost 3 bases and J 6 bases, leaving 17 bases between the germline ends. CDR1 and CDR2 (germline): MDHEN, SYDVKM. This CDR3 region has 15 residues. This clonotype was obtained from a man in his late teens or twenties in good health. The chain recombines TRBV28 with TRBJ1-1; D is undetermined. The sample consisted of memory CD4+ T cells sorted from blood. The subset was: CD45RA-negative fraction. The CDR3 coding sequence is TGTGCCAGCAGTTTCATGCCCCTAAGAGGGCCTGAAGCTTTCTTT. Its translation is CASSFMPLRGPEAFF.